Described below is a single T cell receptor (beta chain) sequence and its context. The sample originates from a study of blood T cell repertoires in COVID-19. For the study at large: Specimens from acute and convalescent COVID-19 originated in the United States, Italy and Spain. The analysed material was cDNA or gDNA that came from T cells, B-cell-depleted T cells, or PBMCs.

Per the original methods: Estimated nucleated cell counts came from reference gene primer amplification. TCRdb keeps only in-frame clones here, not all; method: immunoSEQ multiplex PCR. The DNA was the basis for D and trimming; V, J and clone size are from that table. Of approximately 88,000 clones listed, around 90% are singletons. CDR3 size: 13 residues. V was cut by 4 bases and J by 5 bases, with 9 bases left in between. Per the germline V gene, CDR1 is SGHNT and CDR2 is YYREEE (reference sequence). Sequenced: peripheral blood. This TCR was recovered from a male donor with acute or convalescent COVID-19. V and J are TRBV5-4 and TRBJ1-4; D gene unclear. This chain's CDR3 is CASSRGGNEKLFF. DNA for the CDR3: TGTGCCAGCAGCCGCGGAGGGAATGAAAAACTGTTTTTT.